This TCR beta chain was recovered during a study of cytomegalovirus exposure and HLA in healthy donors (dated by TCRdb to 2015 to 2018). General notes on the study: An earlier analysis of roughly 570 of the donors reported around 280 Gb of sequence data and 95 million to 140 million unique TCR beta sequences obtained from approximately 180 million T cells. An early release covering 500 to 750 HLA-typed donors comprised about 290 gigabases of sequencing data and around 80 million unique TCR sequences. Of the roughly 410 genotyped donors, more than 75% were placed in the genetic ancestry cluster associated with self-reported Caucasian donors. The study aimed to test whether signatures of past pathogen exposure could be identified by cataloging public T cell receptors. The T cell repertoires of 666 subjects were profiled by immunosequencing and related to cytomegalovirus serostatus. A separate validation cohort of roughly 120 different subjects was used in addition to the roughly 700-subject first cohort. To predict cytomegalovirus infection status, the study combined high-throughput TCR immunosequencing, statistical association of individual TCRs with disease status, and machine learning. A later analysis re-analyzed previously published TCR beta repertoires from 600 to 850 donors and added high-resolution HLA genotyping to study TCR occurrence patterns. In the later analysis, no new phenotypic data were used to find candidate immune exposures; instead, reliance was placed on TCR beta sequences and their occurrence across donors. An earlier analysis of nearly 600 of the donors applied high-throughput TCR beta sequencing to assess whether each TCR beta V gene segment acted as functional or pseudogenic. Donor age, sex, ethnicity and CMV serostatus were compiled alongside the repertoire data. Genome-wide SNP genotypes for about 60% of the roughly 700 donors were used in a later genetic analysis, which treated that subset as a discovery cohort. Every repertoire in the discovery cohort had been generated on one and the same sequencing platform. HLA typing covered class I and class II loci at four-digit resolution. The number of donors typed differed by locus, with roughly 620-630 for A, B, C, DRB1 and DQB1, roughly 520 for DQA1, 606 for DPA1, and over 400 for DPB1. Four to six DR-DQ haplotypes were handled as single units for association and clustering, since linkage in the cohort was strong. Among roughly 400 genotyped donors of the cohort, an average of around 240,000 unique TCR beta nucleotide sequences were sequenced per donor, 15% to 20% of them non-productive. Broad study findings and their caveats: The study listed 150 to 200 TCR beta chains as associated with cytomegalovirus. In an earlier analysis of around 500 of the donors, most TCR beta V segments appeared in productive rearrangements about 87% or about 30% of the time, broadly matching IMGT annotations. Because counts were too low, about 17 rarely observed V segments, including chromosome 9 orphons, were excluded from the earlier analysis of a few hundred of the donors. According to a later analysis, TCR association rates differed among HLA loci, with DRB1 alleles showing the most associated TCRs and HLA-C alleles showing the fewest. The only immune exposure information available for the cohort was CMV serostatus. Cytomegalovirus status was reported to be diagnosed by the classifier with high specificity and sensitivity in both the original and validation cohorts. The sequencing pipeline was judged likely to have produced a cluster of highly shared sequence variants as a technical artifact. According to the authors, the approach could potentially be generalized to other disease states and immunological phenotypes. Several of the top co-occurrence clusters appeared to be linked to parvovirus B19, influenza, CMV and Epstein-Barr virus, according to a later analysis. Because HLA typing was missing for some donors at each locus, association tests included only the typed subset. The 87-base-pair reads could not distinguish some IMGT-functional V segments, including TRBV6-2 and TRBV6-3, so those segments were excluded. Strong co-occurrence of HLA alleles, especially DR and DQ, made assigning TCR associations to individual alleles difficult. According to a later genetic analysis, donors in an Asian-associated ancestry cluster had fewer N-insertions in productive TCRs than the approximately 670-donor mean. Three of the identified cytomegalovirus-associated TCR beta chains were confirmed in vitro to be specific for cytomegalovirus antigens. A further reported finding was that TCR beta sequences accurately predicted the HLA-A and HLA-B alleles for most subjects in the first cohort. A later genetic analysis associated a missense DCLRE1C variant with V-gene and J-gene trimming of TCR beta chains, and an independent cohort replicated the association. Most CMV-associated TCR beta chains appeared to be HLA-restricted in a later analysis, and the HLA associations seemed to be driven largely by CMV exposure. Linkage disequilibrium might explain the correlated functional status among segregating V segments, but an unknown experimental factor could not be excluded. Sequencing depth was assumed to be roughly uniform across donors in the presence/absence analyses, though that assumption may not hold. Most TCR sequences were seen in very few donors, while some public TCRs were found in many individuals. A later analysis associated 16,951 TCR beta sequences with specific HLA alleles at a false discovery rate of 0.05. A later analysis found that HLA-associated TCR beta chains were more clonally expanded and had lower generation probabilities than equally common non-associated chains. This cohort had only TCR beta chains sequenced, and the lack of alpha or paired-chain data limited which features could be detected.

In total, 630 or so healthy bone marrow donors made up the cohort. All cohort members were sampled while nominally healthy, although unrecorded immune exposures were likely present. The donor was CMV seronegative and was included in the group of about 400 seronegative cohort members. Every donor gave a peripheral blood sample, and the peripheral blood mononuclear cells from that sample were used for TCR beta sequencing. The Qiagen DNeasy Blood Extraction Kit was used to extract genomic DNA from the blood cell samples. Libraries came from the immunoSEQ multiplex PCR assay. For the multiplex PCR, a mixture combining 60 forward primers for TCR Vbeta segments and 13 reverse primers for TCR Jbeta segments was used. The CDR3 region of rearranged TCR beta genes was amplified from genomic DNA by a multiplex PCR assay. The Illumina HiSeq System was used to sequence the amplified TCR beta libraries as 87-base-pair reads. Per the original workflow: A later analysis tallied roughly 80 million unique TCR beta chains across the 666 repertoires, and around 10 million of those chains were shared by two or more donors. To remove PCR and sequencing errors, raw reads were error-corrected and collapsed into unique sequences using a nearest-neighbor algorithm that merged closely related sequences. CDR3 sequences were aligned to IMGT reference sequences to assign V, D and J gene segments. For a sequence to be retained, a match of at least six nucleotides was required to both a V gene segment and a J gene segment. Rearrangements were classified as productive when the CDR3 lacked stop codons and remained in frame with V and J, and all other rearrangements were classified as non-productive. Following IMGT convention, CDR3 was defined as the stretch from the second conserved V-encoded cysteine up to the conserved J-encoded phenylalanine. The earlier analysis of more than 450 of the donors excluded sequences that lacked an unambiguous match to a single V gene segment. In an earlier analysis of 500 to 750 of the donors, V segments were called functional above 56.7% productive rearrangements and were called segregating when the between-donor standard deviation exceeded 5%. To diagnose cytomegalovirus status from the catalog of TCR beta chain sequences, a statistical classification framework was built. In a later analysis, TCR nucleotide sequences were compared against IMGT/GENE-DB human TR gene sequences so that V and J genes could be assigned. In a later analysis, CDR3 sequences and most-parsimonious VDJ recombination scenarios were assigned using the TCRdist pipeline. In a later analysis, each TCR beta chain was defined by its CDR3 amino acid sequence together with its V-gene family, and reads lacking a unique V-gene family were excluded. As a way to deal with suspected cross-contamination and a sequencing artifact, a later analysis dropped roughly 620 nucleotide sequences that were highly shared and had low generation probability. For each public chain, a later analysis derived a clonal expansion index from normalized ranks of inferred template counts within each repertoire. Generation probabilities in a later analysis came from a VDJ recombination model fitted to out-of-frame rearrangements, and those results were checked against IGoR. In a later analysis, TCR-TCR, TCR-HLA and TCR-CMV co-occurrence was scored with hypergeometric tests, and a repertoire-size bias correction was applied to TCR pairs. To estimate false discovery rates, a later analysis permuted the HLA or CMV assignments 20 times. In a later analysis, co-occurring TCRs were grouped using DBSCAN, and TCRdist sequence similarity was added for clustering within HLA-allele-positive subsets. For co-occurrence clustering, repertoires with fewer than 30,000 or more than 120,000 public chains were excluded, along with roughly 5 repertoires with anomalous nucleotide sharing. Not all clones reach the TCRdb copy of this immuneACCESS table, which keeps in-frame sequences only. Checked studies attribute under half of the gap to unresolved V genes and leave the rest unexplained. D and trimming come from the DNA, and the V and J calls and clone size come from that table. The sample table records about 86,000 clones; 70% to 85% of these occur just once. More than 7% of the sample belongs to the ten largest clones.

In regard to this clone: Its antigen specificity is not known. No per-base quality is available; no much larger clone lies one base away.

Deletion took 6 bases off V and 3 bases off J, with a span of 12 bases between the germline ends. The CDR3 numbers 14 residues from cysteine through phenylalanine. Solely the CDR3 DNA is kept, with 42 bases framed from the first base. CDR1 and CDR2 are drawn from the germline V gene (reference sequence): LNHDA, SQIVND. The V and J segments used are TRBV19 and TRBJ1-5; D gene: possibly TRBD1, on 6 matching bases. Specimen: PBMCs. This clonotype was sampled from a man between 60 and 70 years old in good health and CMV-seronegative. The CDR3 reads CASRVQGFNQPQHF. The nucleotides read TGTGCCAGTAGAGTACAGGGTTTCAATCAGCCCCAGCATTTT.